A selection of T cell receptor beta chains follows, all from one sample in a study of early T cells in non-severe SARS-CoV-2 infection. A single record per CDR3 protein comes from TCRdb applying MiXCR to the 5' RACE reads. Of tens of thousands of distinct CDR3 sequences in the sample, around 4.7% are singletons; the top ten hold around 5%. Sequencing was done on a sample of whole blood. The receptor source for this set is an adult who was a healthcare worker with PCR-confirmed SARS-CoV-2 infection or an uninfected control (not recorded which). Both conserved end residues are part of each CDR3. The D gene is left open where the match is weak. Not every row has a clone size; where given, it reads once, few, many or a size class.

v_gene,abundance,j_gene,d_gene,CDR3nt,CDR3aa
TRBV5-4,many,TRBJ2-3,.,TGTGCCAGCAGCTTCGGGAGTAGCGCGGACACAGATACGCAGTATTTT,CASSFGSSADTDTQYF
TRBV20-1,many,TRBJ1-1,.,TGCAGTGCTAGCAGGGGCAGCAACACTGAAGCTTTCTTT,CSASRGSNTEAFF
TRBV6-5,many,TRBJ2-7,TRBD1,TGTGCCAGCAGTGGCCCGGGACAGTACTACGAGCAGTACTTC,CASSGPGQYYEQYF
TRBV12-3/TRBV12-4,many,TRBJ1-5,.,TGTGCCAGCAGCTTCGGACAGACCAGCCAGCCCCAGCATTTT,CASSFGQTSQPQHF
TRBV7-2,many,TRBJ2-1,TRBD2,TGTGCCAGCAGCTCTAGGACTAGCGATGAGCAGTTCTTC,CASSSRTSDEQFF
TRBV7-6,many,TRBJ2-7,.,TGTGCCAGCAGCTTAGAAGGGGAATCCTACGAGCAGTACTTC,CASSLEGESYEQYF
TRBV2,many,TRBJ2-4,.,TGTGCCAGCAGCGGAGGGGCGACCAAAAACATTCAGTACTTC,CASSGGATKNIQYF
TRBV4-3,many,TRBJ2-1,.,TGCGCCAGCAGCCAAAGGGGCAGTAGGGATGAGCAGTTCTTC,CASSQRGSRDEQFF
TRBV5-5,many,TRBJ1-2,.,TGTGCCAGCAGCTTGGCAGTGGCAGGGAACGGCTACACCTTC,CASSLAVAGNGYTF
TRBV4-3,many,TRBJ1-1,.,TGCGCCAGCAGCCAAGAGGCAGGGCGAACTGAAGCTTTCTTT,CASSQEAGRTEAFF
TRBV10-2,.,TRBJ2-1,.,TGCGCCAGCTGGGACCTCGGGGGACCCGTCGATGAGCAGTTCTTC,CASWDLGGPVDEQFF
TRBV9,many,TRBJ2-5,.,TGTGCCAGCAGCGTCTCCGCACTAGCACAGGAGACCCAGTACTTC,CASSVSALAQETQYF
TRBV7-2,many,TRBJ2-7,TRBD2,TGTGCCAGCAGCCCAAGCGGGGGCCCTTCCTACGAGCAGTACTTC,CASSPSGGPSYEQYF
TRBV20-1,many,TRBJ1-1,.,TGCAGTGCTAGAGATCAGGCCAGGGGATCCATGAACACTGAAGCTTTCTTT,CSARDQARGSMNTEAFF
TRBV3-1,few,TRBJ2-1,TRBD2,TGTGCCAGCAGTCGACTAGCGGGGGGCATCTACAATGAGCAGTTCTTC,CASSRLAGGIYNEQFF
TRBV4-1,.,TRBJ2-2,TRBD2,TGCGCCAGCAGCTCGAGGCGGGAGGGCCGCACCGGGGAGCTGTTTTTT,CASSSRREGRTGELFF
TRBV7-8,.,TRBJ2-3,TRBD1,TGTGCCAGCAGCATCCTTGGGGACAGACTGGGAGATACGCAGTATTTT,CASSILGDRLGDTQYF
TRBV30,many,TRBJ2-7,TRBD1,TGTGCCTGGGGGACAGGGAGAGAGCAGTACTTC,CAWGTGREQYF
TRBV11-2,few,TRBJ2-7,TRBD2,TGTGCCAGCAGCTTGGGCCTGGGACTAGCGGGACGGGAGAGCGAGCAGTACTTC,CASSLGLGLAGRESEQYF
TRBV18,many,TRBJ1-5,.,TGTGCCAGCTCACCACAGGCCGCTGGAAATCAGCCCCAGCATTTT,CASSPQAAGNQPQHF
TRBV7-2,few,TRBJ1-1,TRBD1,TGTGCCAGCAGCGTGACAGGGGCAGGAAGGGGAGCTTTCTTT,CASSVTGAGRGAFF
TRBV4-2,many,TRBJ1-2,.,TGTGCCAGCAGCCAAGATTTAGGTTATGGCTACACCTTC,CASSQDLGYGYTF
TRBV19,.,TRBJ2-1,TRBD1,TGTGCCAGTAGTATGTGGCAGGGGGCGCGCAATGAGCAGTTCTTC,CASSMWQGARNEQFF
TRBV4-1,few,TRBJ2-7,.,TGCGCCAGCAGCCATATAGACAGGCCCTCCTACGAGCAGTACTTC,CASSHIDRPSYEQYF
TRBV20-1,many,TRBJ1-5,TRBD1,TGCAGTGCCGGGACAGTTAATCAGCCCCAGCATTTT,CSAGTVNQPQHF
TRBV11-2,many,TRBJ2-2,.,TGTGCCAGCAGCTCAAGGGGCTCGAACACCGGGGAGCTGTTTTTT,CASSSRGSNTGELFF